These T cell receptor beta chains were read from a single sample in a study of T cell responses to AZD1222 COVID-19 vaccine. Method: immunoSEQ multiplex PCR; TCRdb's copy keeps in-frame clones and lacks some. Among fewer than 120,000 clones listed, roughly 89% were seen once. Source: peripheral blood, taken 28 days after the second AZD1222 dose. All receptors come from an adult who received the AZD1222 COVID-19 vaccine. Each CDR3 is given with its conserved first and last residue. D genes are given only for firm matches. Clone size, where shown, is once, few, many, or a class for clones that have expanded.

V gene	clone size	D gene	J gene	CDR3 DNA	CDR3 protein
TRBV7-9	NA	NA	TRBJ1-3	TGTGCCAGCAGCCGTAATTCACAGGGACCTGGAAACACCATATATTTT	CASSRNSQGPGNTIYF
TRBV7-2	NA	NA	TRBJ2-7	TGTGCCAGCAGCTGGGGGTACGAGCAGTACTTC	CASSWGYEQYF
TRBV29-1	medium-sized	TRBD2	TRBJ2-7	TGCAGCGTTGAAGGAGGACTAGCGGGGGGACAGTACGAGCAGTACTTC	CSVEGGLAGGQYEQYF
TRBV28	NA	NA	TRBJ1-1	TGTGCCAGCCCTAGGAGGGGCCGGAACACTGAAGCTTTCTTT	CASPRRGRNTEAFF
TRBV29-1	NA	NA	TRBJ1-1	TGCAGTGGAGGGTTCGTAAACACTGAAGCTTTCTTT	CSGGFVNTEAFF
TRBV29-1	NA	TRBD2	TRBJ2-3	TGCAGCGTGACACTAGCGGGGGGTGGTACGCAGTATTTT	CSVTLAGGGTQYF
TRBV5-4	NA	TRBD1	TRBJ2-2	TGTGCCAGCAGCCCTCTCGGACAGGTGGGAGGGGAGCTGTTTTTT	CASSPLGQVGGELFF
TRBV19	NA	NA	TRBJ2-3	TGTGCCAGTGGCCAGGGAACTCGTAGCACAGATACGCAGTATTTT	CASGQGTRSTDTQYF
TRBV15	NA	NA	TRBJ1-1	TGTGCCACCAGCAGAACAGTCCAGGGGGAAGCTTTCTTT	CATSRTVQGEAFF
TRBV27	NA	TRBD1	TRBJ1-5	TGTGCCAGCAGTCGACAGGGAGGCTTTCAGCCCCAGCATTTT	CASSRQGGFQPQHF
TRBV11-2	NA	NA	TRBJ1-3	TGTGCCAGCAGCTTACGAGGGCTATCTGGAAACACCATATATTTT	CASSLRGLSGNTIYF
TRBV4-1	NA	NA	TRBJ1-2	TGCGCCAGCAGCCAAGGCTATGGCTACACCTTC	CASSQGYGYTF
TRBV5-6	NA	NA	TRBJ2-7	TGTGCCAGCAGATCGACTCAGGGGGGATACGAGCAGTACTTC	CASRSTQGGYEQYF
TRBV2	NA	TRBD1	TRBJ2-1	TGTGCCTGCGGCCGGGACAGGGATTACAATGAGCAGTTCTTC	CACGRDRDYNEQFF
TRBV7-6	NA	TRBD2	TRBJ2-7	TGTGCCAGCAGCCCCCGGACTAGCGGGGGGTACGAGCAGTACTTC	CASSPRTSGGYEQYF
TRBV27	NA	TRBD1	TRBJ2-6	TGTGCCAGCAGTGAACCCCCGAGACAGGGAATAGCTGGGGCCAACGTCCTGACTTTC	CASSEPPRQGIAGANVLTF
TRBV19	NA	NA	TRBJ1-1	TGTGCCAGTAGTTCGGGCCCCCAAAACACTGAAGCTTTCTTT	CASSSGPQNTEAFF
TRBV3-1/TRBV3-2	NA	NA	TRBJ1-6	TGTGCCAGCAGCCAAGGCAGAAATTCACCCCTCCACTTT	CASSQGRNSPLHF
TRBV7-9	NA	TRBD1	TRBJ1-1	TGTGCCAGCAGCTCCTCAGGGGGGACTGAAGCTTTCTTT	CASSSSGGTEAFF
TRBV19	NA	TRBD1	TRBJ1-4	TGTGCCAGTAGTATCGCGGGACAGGGGAATGAAAAACTGTTTTTT	CASSIAGQGNEKLFF
TRBV10-3	NA	NA	TRBJ1-5	TGTGCCATCAGTCAGGGACGGAACAATCAGCCCCAGCATTTT	CAISQGRNNQPQHF
TRBV9	NA	NA	TRBJ1-1	TGTGCCAGCAGCACCCGTCCGGGGAACACTGAAGCTTTCTTT	CASSTRPGNTEAFF
TRBV4-3	NA	NA	TRBJ1-5	TGCGCCAGCAGCCAGTCAGGGAATCAGCCCCAGCATTTT	CASSQSGNQPQHF
TRBV23-1	NA	TRBD1	TRBJ1-5	TGCGCCAGCAGTCAACCCCCCCGCCGCGACAGGGGCAATCAGCCCCAGCATTTT	CASSQPPRRDRGNQPQHF
TRBV4-3	NA	NA	TRBJ1-3	TGCGCCAGCAGCCAAGATGAAACTGGAAACACCATATATTTT	CASSQDETGNTIYF
TRBV5-1	NA	NA	TRBJ2-7	TGCGCCAGCAGTACGGGCCCAACAGGGAGCTACGAGCAGTACTTC	CASSTGPTGSYEQYF
TRBV7-7	NA	TRBD2	TRBJ2-1	TGTGCTAGCAGCTTAGGGACTAGCGGGGGGGTCCATGAGCAGTTCTTC	CASSLGTSGGVHEQFF
TRBV4-2	NA	NA	TRBJ2-3	TGTGCCAGCAGCCAAGAAGCGTCGCGTAGCGTAGATACGCAGTATTTT	CASSQEASRSVDTQYF
TRBV19	NA	TRBD1	TRBJ1-2	TGTGCCAGTAGTCCATTCGGGGACAGGGCCTATGGCTACACCTTC	CASSPFGDRAYGYTF
TRBV6-2/TRBV6-3	NA	TRBD2	TRBJ2-7	TGTGCCAGCAGCCGCGGGGGATTCTACGAGCAGTACTTC	CASSRGGFYEQYF
TRBV12-3/TRBV12-4	NA	NA	TRBJ2-5	TGTGCCAGCAGTGTAAACAGGAAAGAGACCCAGTACTTC	CASSVNRKETQYF
TRBV7-9	NA	NA	TRBJ1-1	TGTGCCAGCAGCTTAAGGGGGGCTGACACTGAAGCTTTCTTT	CASSLRGADTEAFF
TRBV6-5	NA	TRBD1	TRBJ1-2	TGTGCCAGCAGTTACTCAAGCACAGGGGGTCTCTATGGCTACACCTTC	CASSYSSTGGLYGYTF
TRBV6-2/TRBV6-3	NA	NA	TRBJ2-5	TGTGCCAGCAGTTATATCCAGGAGACCCAGTACTTC	CASSYIQETQYF
TRBV5-6	NA	NA	TRBJ1-1	TGTGCCAGCAGCTTTGGGGAAAACACTGAAGCTTTCTTT	CASSFGENTEAFF
TRBV2	NA	NA	TRBJ1-2	TGTGCCAGCAGTGTGGGTTTTGAGGGTGGCTACACCTTC	CASSVGFEGGYTF
TRBV29-1	NA	NA	TRBJ1-1	TGCAGCGCCTCTATGAACACTGAAGCTTTCTTT	CSASMNTEAFF
TRBV27	NA	NA	TRBJ2-1	TGTGCCAGCAGTTTATCGATCCGGGACCACCAGTCCTACAATGAGCAGTTCTTC	CASSLSIRDHQSYNEQFF
TRBV6-5	NA	TRBD1	TRBJ2-1	TGTGCCAGCACCCTGGGACAGGGGGCCTACAATGAGCAGTTCTTC	CASTLGQGAYNEQFF
TRBV4-3	NA	NA	TRBJ1-2	TGCGCCAGCAGCCAAGGTAGGGGCCATGGCTACACCTTC	CASSQGRGHGYTF
TRBV7-8	NA	NA	TRBJ1-4	TGTGCCAGCAGCTTAAAGAGGGTCACAACCCTTACGGGTCAAAATGAAAAACTGTTTTTT	CASSLKRVTTLTGQNEKLFF
TRBV10-1	NA	NA	TRBJ2-7	TGCGCCAGCAGTGAGGGATTTAGGAACGAGCAGTACTTC	CASSEGFRNEQYF
TRBV7-2	NA	TRBD1	TRBJ1-5	TGTGCCAGCAGCCGGGACAGGCCTAGCAATCAGCCCCAGCATTTT	CASSRDRPSNQPQHF
TRBV4-1	NA	NA	TRBJ1-6	TGCGCCAGCAGCCAGGAAAGATGGAGCTCCTATAATTCACCCCTCCACTTT	CASSQERWSSYNSPLHF
TRBV29-1	NA	TRBD1	TRBJ1-2	TGCAGCGTTGCAGATTACAGGGGGCAGGGCTACACCTTC	CSVADYRGQGYTF
TRBV6-4	NA	NA	TRBJ1-1	TGTGCCAGCAGTGCAGGGTGGCTCACTGAAGCTTTCTTT	CASSAGWLTEAFF
TRBV6-2/TRBV6-3	NA	NA	TRBJ2-7	TGTGCCAGCAGTAACCGGGGGGCCTACGAGGGGCAGTACTTC	CASSNRGAYEGQYF
TRBV28	NA	TRBD1	TRBJ2-5	TGTGCCAGCAGCCATGCAGGGGGCTTCGGGGAGACCCAGTACTTC	CASSHAGGFGETQYF
TRBV10-3	NA	TRBD2	TRBJ2-5	TGTGCCATCAGATCCACTAGCGGGGTCCACCAAGAGACCCAGTACTTC	CAIRSTSGVHQETQYF
TRBV10-3	NA	NA	TRBJ1-4	TGTGCCATCAGTGAGGGCGTGGCTGCAACTAATGAAAAACTGTTTTTT	CAISEGVAATNEKLFF
TRBV5-4	NA	NA	TRBJ2-3	TGTGCCAGCAGCTTGGCCCATAGGGGCTCGAGCACAGATACGCAGTATTTT	CASSLAHRGSSTDTQYF
TRBV7-3	NA	TRBD1	TRBJ2-7	TGTGCCAGCAGCAGACAGGGGGTCGGCGAGCAGTACTTC	CASSRQGVGEQYF
TRBV6-1	NA	TRBD2	TRBJ2-1	TGTGCCGGCAGTGAAGCGACTAGCGGGGGGTTCGATGAGCAGTTCTTC	CAGSEATSGGFDEQFF
TRBV3-1/TRBV3-2	NA	NA	TRBJ2-1	TGTGCCAGCAGCCAAGACCACGATATCTACAATGAGCAGTTCTTC	CASSQDHDIYNEQFF
TRBV3-1/TRBV3-2	NA	NA	TRBJ2-1	TGTGCCAGCAGCCAAACGACCTCCTACAATGAGCAGTTCTTC	CASSQTTSYNEQFF
TRBV19	NA	NA	TRBJ2-3	TGTGCCAGTAGTTCCCGGGACATAACTAGCACAGATACGCAGTATTTT	CASSSRDITSTDTQYF
TRBV7-9	NA	NA	TRBJ2-4	TGTGCCAGCAGCTTAGTGGTCCATTCGGCCAAAAACATTCAGTACTTC	CASSLVVHSAKNIQYF